The clone carrying this T cell receptor (beta chain) has ten or more counts. Its target is not known. The record originates from a study of T-cell memory formation after mild COVID-19. V was cut by 3 bases and J by 3 bases, with 10 bases left in between. CDR3 length equals 14 residues. Whole-study results and caveats: Pre-infection memory already had some responding clones, implying cross-reactive memory joined. A balance of CD4 and CD8 characterized clones contracting day 15 to 85, whereas later expanders leaned CD4+. The CD4+ clones that contracted clustered mainly within CM and EM, and the CD8+ clones concentrated in EMRA.

TCRalpha and TCRbeta libraries used 5'RACE with constant-segment primers and UMIs. TCRdb itself ran the 5' RACE reads through MiXCR, one entry per CDR3 protein. The repertoire holds approximately 290,000 distinct CDR3 sequences, roughly 8% seen once, with roughly 22% in the top ten. The receptor was isolated from a man aged 18 to 29 who had mild COVID-19 (a few samples of this study predate the infection). Cell type and time point are not known. The sample comprised PBMCs or a T cell subset sorted from them (not recorded which). This chain joins TRBV12-3 or TRBV12-4 and TRBJ2-3; a possible D gene is TRBD1 (5 bases). CDR3 bases: TGTGCCAGCAGTTTTCGCACAGGAACAGATACGCAGTATTTT. Protein: CASSFRTGTDTQYF.